The sequence of this T cell receptor beta chain was determined in a study of T cells after posttransplantation cyclophosphamide. With respect to this clone: Its antigen is still unknown.

This related bone marrow graft donor gave peripheral blood on the day of marrow donation. Germline loops: CDR1 KGHSH, CDR2 LQKENI. The V and J ends lost 3 bases and 4 bases respectively, with 16 bases between them. This CDR3 has 16 amino acids. Points from the study as a whole: Blood and skin or GI T cell repertoires showed limited TRB overlap. Later post-transplant blood repertoires were often dominated by donor CD8+ memory clones. Recipient CMV seropositivity and CMV reactivation strongly tracked TRB clonality.

The repertoire was sequenced with immunoSEQ multiplex PCR; TCRdb's copy has only in-frame clones and lacks some. The sample gives 15,000 to 20,000 clones, 83% of which show up once; 7.5% to 9.5% is in the top ten. The V gene is TRBV18, the J gene TRBJ1-3; weak D call: TRBD1 (5 bases). This clonotype was obtained from a man aged 25-40 years in good health and a related stem cell transplant donor. Specimen: memory CD4+ T cells sorted from blood. CDR3 bases: TGTGCCAGCTCACCGAAAATAACAGGAGACGGAAACACCATATATTTT. Amino acids: CASSPKITGDGNTIYF.